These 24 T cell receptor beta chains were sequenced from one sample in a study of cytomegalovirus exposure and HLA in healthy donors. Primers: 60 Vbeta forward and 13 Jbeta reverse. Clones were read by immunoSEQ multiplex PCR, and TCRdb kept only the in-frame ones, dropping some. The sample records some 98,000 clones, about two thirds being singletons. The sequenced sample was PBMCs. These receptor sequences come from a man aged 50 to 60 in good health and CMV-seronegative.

The CDR3 region is CASGFSGIYNEQFF. CDR3 nucleotide sequence: TGTGCCAGCGGCTTCAGCGGGATCTACAATGAGCAGTTCTTC. V is TRBV27 and J is TRBJ2-1, with TRBD2 matching over 7 bases. Per germline, CDR1 MNHEY and CDR2 SMNVEV (reference sequence). V lost 8 bases, J lost 3 bases, and 7 bases stayed unmatched. CDR3 size: 14 residues.

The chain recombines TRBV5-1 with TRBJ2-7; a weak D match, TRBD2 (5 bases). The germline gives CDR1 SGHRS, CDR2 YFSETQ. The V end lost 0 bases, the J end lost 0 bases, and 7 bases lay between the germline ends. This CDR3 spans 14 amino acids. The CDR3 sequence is CASSLAAGSYEQYF. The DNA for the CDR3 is TGCGCCAGCAGCTTGGCGGCGGGCTCCTACGAGCAGTACTTC.

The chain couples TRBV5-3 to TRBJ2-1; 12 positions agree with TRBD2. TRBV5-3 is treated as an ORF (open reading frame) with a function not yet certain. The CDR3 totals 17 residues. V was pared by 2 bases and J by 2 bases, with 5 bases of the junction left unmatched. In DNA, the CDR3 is TGTGCCAGAAGCTTAGGACTAGCGGGGTTAACCTACAATGAGCAGTTCTTC. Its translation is CARSLGLAGLTYNEQFF.

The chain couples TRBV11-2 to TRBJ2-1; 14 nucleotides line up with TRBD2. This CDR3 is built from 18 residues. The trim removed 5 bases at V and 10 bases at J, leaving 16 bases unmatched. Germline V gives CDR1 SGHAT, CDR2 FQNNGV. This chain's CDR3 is CASSLGTSGSLGVREQFF. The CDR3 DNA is TGTGCCAGCAGCCTCGGGACTAGCGGGAGCCTCGGAGTCCGCGAGCAGTTCTTC.

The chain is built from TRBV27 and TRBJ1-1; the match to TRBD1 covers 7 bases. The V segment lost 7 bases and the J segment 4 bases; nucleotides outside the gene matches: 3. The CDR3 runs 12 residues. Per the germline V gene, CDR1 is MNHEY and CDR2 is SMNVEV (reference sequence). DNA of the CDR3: TGTGCCAGCAAGAGGGGGCGCACTGAAGCTTTCTTT. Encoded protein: CASKRGRTEAFF.

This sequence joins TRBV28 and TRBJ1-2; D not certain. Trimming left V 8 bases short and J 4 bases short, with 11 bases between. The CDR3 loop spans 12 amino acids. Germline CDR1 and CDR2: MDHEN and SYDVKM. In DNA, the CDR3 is TGTGCCAGCGGTGAAGTCGGCTATGGCTACACCTTC. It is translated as CASGEVGYGYTF.

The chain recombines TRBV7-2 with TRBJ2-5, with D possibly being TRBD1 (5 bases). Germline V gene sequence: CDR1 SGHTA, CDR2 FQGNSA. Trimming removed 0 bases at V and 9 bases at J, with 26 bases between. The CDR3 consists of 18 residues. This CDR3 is CASSLAPTRTHVGKAQYF. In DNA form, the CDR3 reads TGTGCCAGCAGCTTAGCCCCAACTCGGACACACGTCGGTAAGGCCCAGTACTTC.

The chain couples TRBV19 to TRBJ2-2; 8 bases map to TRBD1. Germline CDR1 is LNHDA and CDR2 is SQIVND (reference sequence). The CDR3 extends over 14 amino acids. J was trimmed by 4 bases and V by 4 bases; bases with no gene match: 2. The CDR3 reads CASSTGTGTGELFF. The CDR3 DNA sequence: TGTGCCAGTAGTACGGGGACAGGCACCGGGGAGCTGTTTTTT.

The CDR3: CASSQEEFLNSNEQFF. The CDR3 DNA reads TGCGCCAGCAGCCAAGAGGAGTTCTTAAACTCCAATGAGCAGTTCTTC. This chain joins TRBV4-3 and TRBJ2-1; D ambiguous. Germline CDR1 reads LGHNA; CDR2 reads YSLEER. The CDR3 sequence is 16 residues long. Trimming stripped 0 bases from V and 6 bases from J, with 15 bases between.

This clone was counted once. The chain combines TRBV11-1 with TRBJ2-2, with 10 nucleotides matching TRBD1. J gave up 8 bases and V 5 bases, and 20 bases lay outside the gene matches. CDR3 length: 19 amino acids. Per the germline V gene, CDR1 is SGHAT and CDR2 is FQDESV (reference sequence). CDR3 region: CASSERGGQGDLNPGELFF. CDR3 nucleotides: TGTGCCAGCAGCGAAAGAGGAGGACAGGGGGACCTAAACCCGGGGGAGCTGTTTTTT.

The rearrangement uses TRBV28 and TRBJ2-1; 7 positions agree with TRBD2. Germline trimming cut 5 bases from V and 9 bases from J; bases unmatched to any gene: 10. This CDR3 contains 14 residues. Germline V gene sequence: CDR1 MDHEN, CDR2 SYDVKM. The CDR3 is CASSASGVTGEQFF. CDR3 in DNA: TGTGCCAGCAGTGCTAGCGGAGTAACGGGTGAGCAGTTCTTC.

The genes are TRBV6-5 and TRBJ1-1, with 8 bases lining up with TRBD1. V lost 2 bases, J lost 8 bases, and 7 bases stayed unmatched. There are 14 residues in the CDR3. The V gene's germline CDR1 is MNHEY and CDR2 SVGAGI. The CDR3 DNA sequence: TGTGCCAGCAGTTACCGTGACAGGGGATTCGAAGCTTTCTTT. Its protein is CASSYRDRGFEAFF.

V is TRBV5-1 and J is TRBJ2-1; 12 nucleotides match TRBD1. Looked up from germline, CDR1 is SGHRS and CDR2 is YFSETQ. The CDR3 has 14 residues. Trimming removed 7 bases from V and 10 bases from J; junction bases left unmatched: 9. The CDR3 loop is CASGQGQGALEQFF. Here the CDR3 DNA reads TGCGCCAGCGGACAGGGACAGGGGGCTTTGGAGCAGTTCTTC.

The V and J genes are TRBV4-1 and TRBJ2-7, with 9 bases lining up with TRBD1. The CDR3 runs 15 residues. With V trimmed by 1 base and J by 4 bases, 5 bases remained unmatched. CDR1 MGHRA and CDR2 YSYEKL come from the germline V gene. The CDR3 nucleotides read TGCGCCAGCAGCCAAGTCCCGGGACAGGGTTACGAGCAGTACTTC. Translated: CASSQVPGQGYEQYF.

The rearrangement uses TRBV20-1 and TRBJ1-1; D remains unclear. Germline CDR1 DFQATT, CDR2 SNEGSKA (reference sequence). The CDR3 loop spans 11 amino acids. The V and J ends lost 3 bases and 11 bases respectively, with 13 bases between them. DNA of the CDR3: TGCAGTGCTAGTTCGGTCGGGAAGGCTTTCTTT. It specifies CSASSVGKAFF.

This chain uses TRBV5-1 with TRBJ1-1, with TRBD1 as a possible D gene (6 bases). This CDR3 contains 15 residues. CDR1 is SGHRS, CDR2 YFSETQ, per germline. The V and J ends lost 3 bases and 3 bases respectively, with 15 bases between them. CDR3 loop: CASSWGTLGYTEAFF. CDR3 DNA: TGCGCCAGCAGCTGGGGGACATTAGGCTACACTGAAGCTTTCTTT.

The CDR3 sequence is CASSLRSNTEAFF. The CDR3 nucleotides are TGTGCCAGCAGTCTACGGTCGAACACTGAAGCTTTCTTT. The chain uses TRBV6-1 and TRBJ1-1; D gene uncertain. The CDR3 is 13 amino acids. CDR1 is MNHNS and CDR2 is SASEGT in the germline V gene. V gave up 5 bases and J gave up 1 base, with 8 bases separating them.

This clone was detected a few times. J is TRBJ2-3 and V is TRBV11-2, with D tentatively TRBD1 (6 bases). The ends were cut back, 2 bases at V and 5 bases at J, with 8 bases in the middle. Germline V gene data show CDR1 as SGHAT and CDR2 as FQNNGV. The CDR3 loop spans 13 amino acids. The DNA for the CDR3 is TGTGCCAGCAGCTTATTACAGGGAGATACGCAGTATTTT. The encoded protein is CASSLLQGDTQYF.

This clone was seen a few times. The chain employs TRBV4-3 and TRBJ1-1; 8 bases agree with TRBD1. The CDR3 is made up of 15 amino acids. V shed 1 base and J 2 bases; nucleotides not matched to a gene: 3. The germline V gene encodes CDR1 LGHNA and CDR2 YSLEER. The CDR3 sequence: CASSQGTGLNTEAFF. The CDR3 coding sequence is TGCGCCAGCAGCCAAGGGACAGGGTTAAACACTGAAGCTTTCTTT.

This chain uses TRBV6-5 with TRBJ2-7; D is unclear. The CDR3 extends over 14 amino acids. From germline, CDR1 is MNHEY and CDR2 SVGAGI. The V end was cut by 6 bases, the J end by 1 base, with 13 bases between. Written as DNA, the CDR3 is TGTGCCAGCAGCCCTAGGATCGGGTCCTACGAGCAGTACTTC. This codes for CASSPRIGSYEQYF.

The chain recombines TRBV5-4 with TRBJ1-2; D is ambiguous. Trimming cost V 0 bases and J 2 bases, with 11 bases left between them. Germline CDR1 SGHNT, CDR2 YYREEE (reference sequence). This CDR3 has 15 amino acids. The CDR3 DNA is TGTGCCAGCAGCTTGGAGTCAGATAACAACTATGGCTACACCTTC. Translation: CASSLESDNNYGYTF.

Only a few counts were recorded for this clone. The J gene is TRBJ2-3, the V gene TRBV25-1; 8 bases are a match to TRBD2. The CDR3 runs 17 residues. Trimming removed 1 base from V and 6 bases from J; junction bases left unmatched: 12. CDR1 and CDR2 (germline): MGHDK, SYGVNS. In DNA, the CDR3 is TGTGCCAGCAGTGAATCGGCGTGGCGGGGGGCGGGGGATACGCAGTATTTT. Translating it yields CASSESAWRGAGDTQYF.

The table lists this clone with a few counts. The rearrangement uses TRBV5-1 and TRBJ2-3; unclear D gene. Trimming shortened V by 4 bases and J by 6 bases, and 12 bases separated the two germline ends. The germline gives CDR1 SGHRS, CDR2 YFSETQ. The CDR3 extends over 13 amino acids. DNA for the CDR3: TGCGCCAGCAGCCCCGGAATGAGGGATACGCAGTATTTT. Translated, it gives CASSPGMRDTQYF. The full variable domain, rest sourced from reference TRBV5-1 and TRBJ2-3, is KAGVTQTPRYLIKTRGQQVTLSCSPISGHRSVSWYQQTPGQGLQFLFEYFSETQRNKGNFPGRFSGRQFSNSRSEMNVSTLELGDSALYLCASSPGMRDTQYFGPGTRLTVL.

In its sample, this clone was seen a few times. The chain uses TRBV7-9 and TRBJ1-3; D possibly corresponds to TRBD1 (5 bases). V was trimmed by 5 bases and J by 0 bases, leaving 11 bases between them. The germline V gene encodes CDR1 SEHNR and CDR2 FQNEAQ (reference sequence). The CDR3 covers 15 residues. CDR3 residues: CASSMTANSGNTIYF. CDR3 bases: TGTGCCAGCAGCATGACAGCCAACTCTGGAAACACCATATATTTT.